The clone carrying this T cell receptor (beta chain) was recorded at least ten times. V lost 2 bases and J lost 2, with 3 bases in between. The CDR3 consists of 13 residues. These data are taken from a study of T-cell reconstitution after alpha-beta-depleted transplantation in children. The TCRbeta library was prepared with unique molecular identifiers. TCRdb redid the calling of the PCR reads with MiXCR, one entry per CDR3 protein. The table shows 600,000 to 700,000 distinct CDR3 sequences, with roughly 15% occurring only once. Source: PBMCs from the stem cell graft donor, taken from the stem cell graft. The receptor was derived from a human donor who donated a stem cell graft to a child with acute myeloid leukemia. The chain joins TRBV12-3 or TRBV12-4 to TRBJ2-2; D unclear. CDR3 DNA: TGTGCCAGCAGTTTACGAAACACCGGGGAGCTGTTTTTT. This sequence encodes CASSLRNTGELFF.